A selection of T cell receptor beta chains follows, all from one sample in a study of neurological immune-mediated disorders. From the 5' RACE reads, TCRdb called clonotypes with MiXCR, one entry per CDR3 protein. The data contain some 15,000 distinct CDR3 sequences, more than 6% of them singletons. The sample taken for sequencing was CD8+ T cells from blood. The receptors stem from a woman between 35 and 50 years old in good health. Both conserved end residues are part of each CDR3. A D gene is named only where the DNA matches it firmly. The size field is filled for only some rows; it gives once, few, many or a size class.

d_call	clone_size	v_call	j_call	cdr3_aa	cdr3_nt
TRBD1	many	TRBV29-1	TRBJ2-7	CSVRTGVTYEQYF	TGCAGCGTCAGGACAGGGGTAACCTACGAGCAGTACTTC
.	.	TRBV7-9	TRBJ1-3	CASSLGGDTIYF	TGTGCCAGCAGCTTAGGGGGAGACACCATATATTTT
.	many	TRBV3-1	TRBJ2-3	CASSQEDAGGYTDTQYF	TGTGCCAGCAGCCAAGAGGATGCCGGGGGATACACAGATACGCAGTATTTT
TRBD2	many	TRBV12-3/TRBV12-4	TRBJ2-5	CASSFTGLAGETQYF	TGTGCCAGCAGCTTCACGGGACTAGCGGGAGAGACCCAGTACTTC
.	many	TRBV12-3/TRBV12-4	TRBJ1-2	CASSSNYGYTF	TGTGCCAGCAGTTCAAACTATGGCTACACCTTC
.	.	TRBV5-8	TRBJ1-2	CASIFQLVDTF	TGTGCCAGTATCTTCCAGCTTGTCGACACCTTC
.	many	TRBV4-1	TRBJ2-2	CASSQELGGGPNTGELFF	TGCGCCAGCAGCCAAGAACTGGGTGGGGGGCCTAACACCGGGGAGCTGTTTTTT
.	many	TRBV5-1	TRBJ2-7	CASSVGLGDEQYF	TGCGCCAGCAGCGTGGGACTTGGAGACGAGCAGTACTTC
.	many	TRBV20-1	TRBJ1-5	CSARDLRVDNQPQHF	TGCAGTGCTAGAGATCTTCGGGTTGACAATCAGCCCCAGCATTTT
.	medium-sized	TRBV5-5	TRBJ2-1	CASSPGSPNEQFF	TGTGCCAGCAGCCCCGGCTCCCCCAATGAGCAGTTCTTC
.	many	TRBV27	TRBJ2-1	CASSPSGLYNEQFF	TGTGCCAGCAGTCCCTCGGGACTCTACAATGAGCAGTTCTTC
TRBD2	.	TRBV12-3/TRBV12-4	TRBJ2-3	CDSKVAGDTDTKYF	TGTGACAGCAAGGTTGCGGGAGACACAGATACGAAGTATTTT
.	many	TRBV25-1	TRBJ2-4	CASGMTSPQYF	TGTGCCAGCGGCATGACATCCCCTCAGTACTTC
TRBD1	many	TRBV20-1	TRBJ2-7	CSARAGDRREQYF	TGCAGTGCTAGAGCTGGGGACAGGCGGGAGCAGTACTTC
TRBD1	many	TRBV20-1	TRBJ2-1	CSARDGDRGGNEQFF	TGCAGTGCTAGAGATGGGGACAGGGGGGGGAATGAGCAGTTCTTC
TRBD1	medium-sized	TRBV27	TRBJ2-1	CASSFRRGSEQFF	TGTGCCAGCAGTTTCCGCAGGGGGAGTGAGCAGTTCTTC
.	many	TRBV25-1	TRBJ2-7	CASGQPEQYF	TGTGCCAGCGGGCAACCCGAGCAGTACTTC
.	many	TRBV29-1	TRBJ2-7	CSVEVYGEYYEQYF	TGCAGCGTTGAAGTTTACGGGGAATACTACGAGCAGTACTTC
TRBD1	many	TRBV28	TRBJ2-7	CASKEVLTGAYEQYF	TGTGCCAGCAAGGAGGTCCTGACAGGGGCCTACGAGCAGTACTTC
.	many	TRBV5-6	TRBJ1-1	CASSLRAREAFF	TGTGCCAGCAGCTTAAGGGCGAGAGAAGCTTTCTTT
.	many	TRBV29-1	TRBJ1-5	CSARDGRAQHF	TGCAGCGCAAGGGACGGCAGGGCCCAGCATTTT
TRBD1	many	TRBV20-1	TRBJ2-7	CSAYITGGADSYEQYF	TGCAGTGCTTATATCACAGGGGGCGCAGACTCCTACGAGCAGTACTTC
.	few	TRBV27	TRBJ2-1	CASSLGSSSYNEQFF	TGTGCCAGCAGTTTAGGCTCGTCCAGTTACAATGAGCAGTTCTTC
.	many	TRBV10-1	TRBJ2-2	CASRGELFF	TGCGCCAGCCGGGGGGAGCTGTTTTTT
TRBD2	many	TRBV12-3/TRBV12-4	TRBJ2-1	CASSFGTSGGGSYNEQFF	TGTGCCAGCAGTTTCGGGACTAGCGGGGGGGGCTCCTACAATGAGCAGTTCTTC
.	many	TRBV5-5	TRBJ1-6	CASSLDRKNSPLHF	TGTGCCAGCAGCTTGGACAGGAAGAATTCACCCCTCCACTTT
TRBD1	many	TRBV5-1	TRBJ1-2	CASSLAGTGARGYTF	TGCGCCAGCAGCTTGGCCGGGACAGGGGCTCGTGGCTACACCTTC
.	many	TRBV28	TRBJ2-1	CASSYPQAEQFF	TGTGCCAGCAGTTATCCCCAAGCCGAGCAGTTCTTC
.	many	TRBV5-1	TRBJ2-1	CASSLDLGGYYEQFF	TGCGCCAGCAGCTTGGATCTTGGGGGGTACTATGAGCAGTTCTTC
.	many	TRBV20-1	TRBJ1-5	CSAPGGTLNQPQHF	TGCAGTGCTCCGGGAGGGACCCTCAATCAGCCCCAGCATTTT
.	.	TRBV2	TRBJ1-1	CASSVSGAGTEAFF	TGTGCCAGCAGTGTTTCGGGGGCAGGGACTGAAGCTTTCTTT
.	.	TRBV11-3	TRBJ2-2	CASSSYRNTGELFF	TGTGCCAGCAGCTCCTACAGGAACACCGGGGAGCTGTTTTTT
.	many	TRBV7-2	TRBJ2-5	CASSPVSAYQETQYF	TGTGCCAGCAGCCCAGTTTCGGCGTACCAAGAGACCCAGTACTTC
.	many	TRBV11-2	TRBJ2-1	CASSRWGDPYNEQFF	TGTGCCAGCAGCCGGTGGGGGGACCCCTACAATGAGCAGTTCTTC
.	.	TRBV5-4	TRBJ2-1	CASTAGRGDNEQFF	TGTGCCAGCACCGCAGGGAGGGGGGACAATGAGCAGTTCTTC
TRBD1	many	TRBV10-3	TRBJ2-7	CAISEEGASDEQYF	TGTGCCATCAGTGAAGAGGGGGCTTCGGACGAGCAGTACTTC
TRBD1	many	TRBV20-1	TRBJ2-1	CSAPPDRGLSNEQFF	TGCAGTGCCCCACCGGACAGGGGGCTATCCAATGAGCAGTTCTTC
TRBD2	many	TRBV12-3/TRBV12-4	TRBJ2-3	CASSLMAGRGSTDTQYF	TGTGCCAGCAGTTTAATGGCGGGGAGGGGCAGCACAGATACGCAGTATTTT
TRBD2	medium-sized	TRBV5-1	TRBJ2-5	CASSLGSGTSGRVGETQYF	TGCGCCAGCAGCTTGGGATCCGGGACTAGCGGGAGGGTCGGAGAGACCCAGTACTTC
.	many	TRBV20-1	TRBJ1-5	CSASTASSNQPQHF	TGCAGTGCTAGCACAGCGTCTAGCAATCAGCCCCAGCATTTT
.	many	TRBV28	TRBJ1-1	CATGWNTEAFF	TGTGCCACGGGCTGGAACACTGAAGCTTTCTTT
.	few	TRBV16	TRBJ2-7	CASSQSRWYEQYF	TGTGCCAGCAGCCAATCGCGGTGGTACGAGCAGTACTTC
.	many	TRBV21-1	TRBJ2-7	CASSKLIEDSINPFYEQYF	TGTGCCAGCAGCAAATTGATTGAGGACAGCATTAACCCATTTTACGAGCAGTACTTC
TRBD1	few	TRBV30	TRBJ2-1	CAWSGTGVYNEQFF	TGTGCCTGGAGTGGGACAGGGGTCTACAATGAGCAGTTCTTC
TRBD2	many	TRBV27	TRBJ2-2	CASSFGRGTPPGELFF	TGTGCCAGCAGTTTCGGGCGGGGGACCCCTCCCGGGGAGCTGTTTTTT
.	many	TRBV20-1	TRBJ2-7	CSASFQGRSWEQYF	TGCAGTGCTAGTTTCCAGGGACGGTCGTGGGAGCAGTACTTC
.	many	TRBV20-1	TRBJ2-1	CSARDPRGVNNEQFF	TGCAGTGCTAGAGATCCGCGGGGAGTAAACAATGAGCAGTTCTTC
.	many	TRBV20-1	TRBJ2-1	CSAREARQWGNEQFF	TGCAGTGCTAGGGAGGCGAGACAGTGGGGCAATGAGCAGTTCTTC